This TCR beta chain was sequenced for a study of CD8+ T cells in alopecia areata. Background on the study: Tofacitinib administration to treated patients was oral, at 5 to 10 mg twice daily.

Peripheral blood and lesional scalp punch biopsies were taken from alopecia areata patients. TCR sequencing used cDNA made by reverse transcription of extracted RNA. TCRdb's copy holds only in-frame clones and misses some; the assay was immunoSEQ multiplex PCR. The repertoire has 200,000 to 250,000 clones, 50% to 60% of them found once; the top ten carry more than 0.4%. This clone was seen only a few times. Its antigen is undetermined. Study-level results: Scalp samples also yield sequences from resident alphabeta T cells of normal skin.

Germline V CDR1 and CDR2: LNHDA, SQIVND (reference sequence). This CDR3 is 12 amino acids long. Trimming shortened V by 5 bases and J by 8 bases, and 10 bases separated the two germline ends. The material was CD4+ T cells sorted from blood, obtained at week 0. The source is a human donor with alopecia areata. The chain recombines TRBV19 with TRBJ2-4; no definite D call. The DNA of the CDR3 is TGTGCCAGTAGTTTCCGGTCGGACATTCAGTACTTC. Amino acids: CASSFRSDIQYF.